The present T cell receptor beta chain was sequenced within a study of blood T cell repertoires in COVID-19. The CDR3 has 14 residues. Germline trimming cut 4 bases from V and 7 bases from J; bases unmatched to any gene: 8. CDR1 is SGHRS, CDR2 YFSETQ, per germline. Per the original data handling: Reference gene primers were amplified, and this amplification served to estimate nucleated cell counts. Libraries were prepared by immunoSEQ multiplex PCR; TCRdb keeps only in-frame clonotypes and omits some of them. Clone size and V and J calls were adopted from that table, with D and trimming inferred from the DNA. There are about 120,000 clones in the sample; less than 90% occur only once, and roughly 8% lies in the top ten.

This receptor was obtained from a man in his 70s who had recovered from COVID-19. Sequencing was carried out using peripheral blood. The J gene is TRBJ2-1, the V gene TRBV5-1, with TRBD2 matching 7 bases. CDR3 nucleotides: TGCGCCAGCAGCCTGGGGGGACTAACAAATGAGCAGTTCTTC. It is translated as CASSLGGLTNEQFF. The full variable domain, rest sourced from reference TRBV5-1 and TRBJ2-1, is KAGVTQTPRYLIKTRGQQVTLSCSPISGHRSVSWYQQTPGQGLQFLFEYFSETQRNKGNFPGRFSGRQFSNSRSEMNVSTLELGDSALYLCASSLGGLTNEQFFGPGTRLTVL.